What follows are 14 T cell receptor beta chains derived from one specimen sequenced in a study of T-cell reconstitution after alpha-beta-depleted transplantation in children. General study points: Reports say that about two months after transplant, the alpha-beta T cells came out of several hundred graft clones that had expanded.

No antigen is known for these receptors. Preparation of the TCRbeta library used unique molecular identifiers. One entry per CDR3 protein results from TCRdb running MiXCR on the PCR reads. The sample yields approximately 30,000 distinct CDR3 sequences, around 7% seen once. The material was peripheral blood, obtained 60 days after TCRalphabeta/CD19-depleted stem cell transplant. The receptors shown here come from a child under two years old who had a stem cell transplant for acute myeloid leukemia, so the T cells may come from the graft donor.

This clonotype showed up many times. The J gene is TRBJ2-5, the V gene TRBV29-1; maybe TRBD2 (6 bases). Trimming shortened V by 5 bases and J by 5 bases, and 15 bases separated the two germline ends. This CDR3 is built from 13 residues. Germline CDR1 and CDR2: SQVTM and ANQGSEA. In nucleotides, the CDR3 is TGCAGCGTTCCCCGGGACTGGAGGGAGACCCAGTACTTC. Encoded protein: CSVPRDWRETQYF.

The V and J genes are TRBV19 and TRBJ2-1; D is unresolved. The CDR3 contains 12 residues. The V end lost 5 bases, the J end lost 7 bases, and 9 bases lay between the germline ends. The germline CDR1 and CDR2 sequences are LNHDA and SQIVND (reference sequence). CDR3 amino acids: CASSLTWNEQFF. The CDR3 DNA follows: TGTGCCAGTAGTCTCACGTGGAATGAGCAGTTCTTC. The full variable domain, completed using reference TRBV19 and TRBJ2-1, is DGGITQSPKYLFRKEGQNVTLSCEQNLNHDAMYWYRQDPGQGLRLIYYSQIVNDFQKGDIAEGYSVSREKKESFPLTVTSAQKNPTAFYLCASSLTWNEQFFGPGTRLTVL.

This clonotype occurred many times. The V call is TRBV14, the J call TRBJ2-1; no clear D gene. The CDR3 contains 17 residues. Per germline, CDR1 SGHDN and CDR2 FVKESK. V lost 4 bases, J lost 0 bases, and 16 bases lay in between. The CDR3, as DNA: TGTGCCAGCAGCCCCTATCCTGGAGTTATCTCCTACAATGAGCAGTTCTTC. It codes for CASSPYPGVISYNEQFF.

The V gene is TRBV28, the J gene TRBJ2-1, with TRBD2 identical over 9 bases. This CDR3 has 13 residues. Germline values: CDR1 MDHEN, CDR2 SYDVKM. The junction had 7 bases not matched to a gene; V was cut back by 3 bases and J by 13 bases. This CDR3 is CASSFVAGVEQFF. Here the CDR3 DNA reads TGTGCCAGCAGTTTCGTAGCGGGAGTTGAACAGTTCTTC.

This clonotype was seen ten or more times. This rearrangement joins TRBV12-5 to TRBJ2-3; D possibly matches TRBD1 or TRBD2 (5 bases each). The germline V gene encodes CDR1 LGHNT and CDR2 FRNRAP. The CDR3 consists of 15 residues. V lost 6 bases, J lost 3 bases, and 16 bases lay in between. CDR3 bases: TGTGCTAGTGGCGAGGGGCAGGGACGGACAGATACGCAGTATTTT. Amino acids: CASGEGQGRTDTQYF.

This clonotype was detected many times. CDR3 region: CASGLFNTGELFF. CDR3 nucleotides: TGTGCCAGCGGACTATTTAACACCGGGGAGCTGTTTTTT. This chain connects TRBV14 to TRBJ2-2, with D possibly TRBD2 on 6 matching bases. V was trimmed by 8 bases and J by 2 bases, leaving 9 bases between them. Germline CDR1 and CDR2: SGHDN and FVKESK. This CDR3 comprises 13 residues.

The rearrangement joins TRBV5-1 to TRBJ1-1; D call uncertain. V shed 0 bases and J shed 10 bases, with 7 bases lying between them. The CDR3 is made up of 11 amino acids. CDR1 and CDR2 from the germline V gene are SGHRS and YFSETQ. The CDR3: CASSLGRGAFF. For the CDR3, the DNA is TGCGCCAGCAGCTTGGGGAGAGGAGCTTTCTTT.

The sample holds many counts of this clonotype. V gene TRBV4-3 combines with J gene TRBJ1-1; the D gene is possibly TRBD1 (5 bases). Germline CDR1 reads LGHNA; CDR2 reads YSLEER. This CDR3 is 16 amino acids long. V dropped 2 bases and J dropped 1 base, with 14 bases sitting between them. CDR3 sequence reads: CASSQSGGRRNTEAFF. For the CDR3, the DNA is TGCGCCAGCAGCCAATCTGGGGGTCGTCGGAACACTGAAGCTTTCTTT.

This clonotype was counted at least ten times. J is TRBJ1-1 and V is TRBV4-3, with TRBD1 as a possible D gene (5 bases). Germline CDR1 and CDR2: LGHNA and YSLEER. Trimming pared 1 base from V and 3 bases from J, leaving 15 bases between. This CDR3 contains 16 residues. This CDR3 is CASSQGAGTQDTEAFF. The DNA of the CDR3 is TGCGCCAGCAGCCAAGGGGCGGGGACCCAGGACACTGAAGCTTTCTTT.

This clonotype has a count of ten or more. This chain connects TRBV7-2 to TRBJ1-2, with D perhaps matching TRBD1 (6 bases). This CDR3 has 16 amino acids. The germline V and J ends were trimmed by 0 bases and 6 bases, with 17 bases remaining between them. Germline V gene sequence: CDR1 SGHTA, CDR2 FQGNSA. In DNA form, the CDR3 reads TGTGCCAGCAGCTTAGCGACCGGGGGCCCCAAGAATGGCTACACCTTC. This codes for CASSLATGGPKNGYTF.

This clonotype occurred many times. The V gene is TRBV5-1, the J gene TRBJ1-2; 7 bases align to TRBD1. The CDR3 runs 11 residues. From germline, CDR1 is SGHRS and CDR2 YFSETQ. V shed 4 bases and J 6 bases; nucleotides not matched to a gene: 0. The DNA for the CDR3 is TGCGCCAGCAGCGACAGGGATGGCTACACCTTC. This codes for CASSDRDGYTF.

The chain couples TRBV6-2 or TRBV6-3 to TRBJ2-1; D unclear. This CDR3 has 11 amino acids. Trimming stripped 6 bases from V and 10 bases from J, with 10 bases between. The V gene's germline CDR1 is MNHEY and CDR2 SVGEGT. CDR3 sequence (DNA): TGTGCCAGCAGCCCTGCGCGGGAGCAGTTCTTC. It codes for CASSPAREQFF.

This clonotype was seen at least ten times. The chain combines TRBV12-3 or TRBV12-4 with TRBJ1-5; D uncertain. CDR3 length equals 13 residues. Deletions cut 4 bases from V and 5 bases from J, with 9 bases between. The CDR3 DNA reads as TGTGCCAGCAGTTCCCTCCATTATCAGCCCCAGCATTTT. Protein: CASSSLHYQPQHF.

This clonotype was recorded many times. The chain links TRBV9 to TRBJ2-7; TRBD2 aligns across 8 bases. Germline values: CDR1 SGDLS, CDR2 YYNGEE. The ends lost 0 bases at V and 3 bases at J; junction bases unmatched: 5. This CDR3 is built from 15 residues. The chain's CDR3 is CASSVEGTSGYEQYF. CDR3 DNA sequence: TGTGCCAGCAGCGTAGAGGGAACTAGCGGCTACGAGCAGTACTTC.